This paragraph reports one T cell receptor beta chain. Its antigen has not been determined. It has no much larger one-base neighbor in the sample; base qualities were not kept. Genomic DNA was isolated from the sorted cells so that the TCRbeta CDR3 region could be sequenced. The immunoSEQ Assay was used for sequencing of TCRbeta CDR3 regions. Imported from immuneACCESS, the table was reduced by TCRdb to in-frame sequences with V and J called. These copies leave out some clones; in studies compared against another copy, an unresolved V gene accounts for under half, and the cause of the remainder is not known. This sample has 62,000 or so clones in its table, and roughly 81% of those were observed once. The biggest ten clones account for 9.8% of the sample. Patients with a history of autoimmune disease or receiving systemic immunosuppression were excluded from the trial. Peripheral blood for TCR sequencing was collected from all dose cohorts at baseline, on cycle 4 day 1, and on cycle 7 day 1. Samples were obtained from an open-label, multicenter, first-in-human phase I dose-escalation trial of ivuxolimab. The trial enrolled adults with locally advanced or metastatic head and neck squamous cell, hepatocellular, melanoma or renal cell carcinoma. Before TCR sequencing, CD4+ T cells and CD8+ T cells were sorted from peripheral blood as separate populations.

The record originates from a study of OX40 agonist ivuxolimab in advanced cancers. Some background on the complete study: Ivuxolimab was a fully human IgG2 agonistic monoclonal antibody targeting the costimulatory receptor OX40 (CD134). Partial responses occurred in three dose-escalation patients: two with cutaneous melanoma and one with hepatocellular carcinoma. Of the roughly 52 patients in dose escalation, some 20 had hepatocellular carcinoma, about 15 had melanoma, 9 had renal cell carcinoma and 9 had head and neck cancer. Peripheral TCRbeta sequencing was intended to test whether TCR sequence diversity was altered and clonal T-cell expansion was caused by ivuxolimab. Intravenous ivuxolimab was administered to patients every 2 weeks at six dose levels: 0.01, 0.1, 0.3, 1.5, 3 and 10 mg/kg. In the dose-escalation cohort, 70% to 90% of patients were male, and the mean age was around 60 years with a range of about 20 to 80. Patients were allowed to have had prior anti-PD-1, anti-PD-L1 or anti-CTLA-4 therapy, and around 40% of the dose-escalation patients had previously received checkpoint inhibitors. The monotherapy dose-escalation portion (N ≈ 55 patients) of the phase I ivuxolimab trial is reported in the paper.

General study outcomes and caveats: The antigen specificity of the clonally expanded peripheral T cells was not determined. At doses of 0.1 to 3.0 mg/kg, clonal expansion of both CD4+ and CD8+ T cells in blood was seen between baseline and week 6. In partial responders in the 0.1-3.0 mg/kg groups, normalized peripheral clonal expansion was found to be among the lowest, especially among CD8+ T cells. After ivuxolimab, CD8+ T cells had more expanded clones than CD4+ T cells on average. Low levels of normalized T-cell clonal expansion were also seen in some patients who did not respond.

The origin of this receptor is an adult with an advanced solid tumor such as melanoma, head and neck, liver or kidney cancer. Source: CD4+ or CD8+ T cells sorted from blood, taken in a trial of the OX40 agonist ivuxolimab.

The CDR3 reads as follows: CASSKMGADEKLFF. The base sequence is TGTGCCAGTAGTAAAATGGGGGCCGATGAAAAACTGTTTTTT. This sequence uses TRBV19 and TRBJ1-4; the D gene is perhaps TRBD1, from 6 matching bases. V and J are truncated by 4 bases and 6 bases respectively, leaving an intervening sequence of 12 bases. The CDR3 starts with the cysteine, ends with the phenylalanine, and has 14 residues. Of all the DNA, just the CDR3 is kept, 42 bases in frame from base 1. CDR1 and CDR2, looked up from the germline V gene (reference sequence), are LNHDA and SQIVND.